Listed here are 15 T cell receptor beta chains from one sample, sequenced in a study of OX40 agonist ivuxolimab in advanced cancers. Libraries were prepared through the immunoSEQ multiplex PCR assay. TCRdb holds this immuneACCESS table with in-frame rearrangements only. Some clones are missing; in checked studies, unresolved V genes explain under half, and the rest has no known cause. The sample contains approximately 52,000 clones, around 88% of them found a single time. The ten largest clonotypes hold roughly 13% of the sample. The sequenced sample was CD4+ or CD8+ T cells sorted from blood, obtained in a trial of the OX40 agonist ivuxolimab. All receptors derive from an adult with an advanced solid tumor such as melanoma, head and neck, liver or kidney cancer.

J is TRBJ1-1 and V is TRBV5-4; D gene unclear. Germline V CDR1 and CDR2: SGHNT, YYREEE (reference sequence). The CDR3 contains 13 residues. V was pared by 3 bases and J by 1 base, with 7 bases between. The chain's CDR3 is CASSSPPNTEAFF. CDR3 sequence (DNA): TGTGCCAGCAGCTCCCCACCGAACACTGAAGCTTTCTTT.

The chain carries TRBV7-9 and TRBJ1-3; D unclear. Per germline, CDR1 SEHNR and CDR2 FQNEAQ (reference sequence). V was clipped by 4 bases and J by 0 bases, with 7 bases between them. CDR3 length: 14 amino acids. The CDR3 region has the DNA TGTGCCAGCAGCTGGGCCCACTCTGGAAACACCATATATTTT. This sequence encodes CASSWAHSGNTIYF.

This chain joins TRBV9 and TRBJ2-7; 7 nucleotides line up with TRBD2. The CDR3 contains 15 residues. Trimming at V came to 4 bases and at J to 0 bases, leaving 7 bases not matched to a gene. Germline V gene lookup returns CDR1 SGDLS and CDR2 YYNGEE. CDR3 amino acids: CASSPTSASSYEQYF. CDR3 sequence (DNA): TGTGCCAGCAGCCCCACTAGCGCGAGCTCCTACGAGCAGTACTTC.

This clone was counted only a few times. Other DNA sequences within the sample encode an identical CDR3. This rearrangement joins TRBV18 to TRBJ1-1; D unresolved. The CDR3 runs to 12 residues. V shed 0 bases and J shed 5 bases, with 4 bases lying between them. The germline V gene encodes CDR1 KGHSH and CDR2 LQKENI. CDR3 residues: CASSPPRTEAFF. CDR3 nucleotide sequence: TGTGCCAGCTCACCACCGCGGACTGAAGCTTTCTTT.

The chain joins TRBV9 to TRBJ1-1; possible D gene TRBD1, 5 bases. V gave up 6 bases and J gave up 4 bases, with 16 bases separating them. This CDR3 contains 14 residues. CDR1 is SGDLS and CDR2 is YYNGEE in the germline V gene. The CDR3 region has the DNA TGTGCCAGCACCCCTTCGCTGGGGGTCACTGAAGCTTTCTTT. Residues: CASTPSLGVTEAFF.

The chain is built from TRBV25-1 and TRBJ2-5, with TRBD2 as a possible D gene (6 bases). Looked up from germline, CDR1 is MGHDK and CDR2 is SYGVNS. V was cut by 2 bases and J by 10 bases, with 20 bases left in between. This CDR3 has 15 residues. The CDR3 nucleotides are TGTGCCAGCAGTGAAGAACTAGCTCCGAGAGACGTCCAGTACTTC. Its protein is CASSEELAPRDVQYF.

The V and J genes are TRBV11-2 and TRBJ2-7; maybe TRBD1 (6 bases). Trimming pared 5 bases from V and 7 bases from J, leaving 12 bases between. The length of the CDR3 is 12 residues. From germline, CDR1 is SGHAT and CDR2 FQNNGV. CDR3 amino acids: CASSTGMAEQYF. The DNA for the CDR3 is TGTGCCAGCAGCACAGGGATGGCGGAGCAGTACTTC. Based on the CDR3 plus reference TRBV11-2 and TRBJ2-7, the full variable domain is EAGVAQSPRYKIIEKRQSVAFWCNPISGHATLYWYQQILGQGPKLLIQFQNNGVVDDSQLPKDRFSAERLKGVDSTLKIQPAKLEDSAVYLCASSTGMAEQYFGPGTRLTVT.

V gene TRBV7-6 combines with J gene TRBJ2-2, with 11 positions matching TRBD1. J gave up 7 bases and V 5 bases, and 9 bases lay outside the gene matches. This CDR3 has 16 residues. Germline CDR1 SGHVS, CDR2 FNYEAQ. The CDR3 spells CASSQGGQGANGELFF. In DNA, the CDR3 is TGTGCCAGCAGCCAGGGAGGACAGGGGGCAAACGGGGAGCTGTTTTTT.

The rearrangement joins TRBV5-1 to TRBJ1-1; 7 nucleotides match TRBD1. The ends lost 0 bases at V and 4 bases at J; junction bases unmatched: 3. CDR1 is SGHRS, CDR2 YFSETQ, per germline. This CDR3 is built from 14 residues. The CDR3 region has the DNA TGCGCCAGCAGCTTGGAACAGGGGTTCACTGAAGCTTTCTTT. As protein: CASSLEQGFTEAFF.

In DNA, the CDR3 is TGTGCCAGCAGCTTGCAGGGGAACACTGAAGCTTTCTTT. Translating it yields CASSLQGNTEAFF. V usage is TRBV11-2 and J usage is TRBJ1-1, with a tentative D call TRBD1 (5 bases). The CDR3 consists of 13 residues. From germline, CDR1 is SGHAT and CDR2 FQNNGV. V lost 3 bases, J lost 1 base, and 6 bases lay in between. Combining the CDR3 with reference TRBV11-2 and TRBJ1-1 gives the whole variable domain EAGVAQSPRYKIIEKRQSVAFWCNPISGHATLYWYQQILGQGPKLLIQFQNNGVVDDSQLPKDRFSAERLKGVDSTLKIQPAKLEDSAVYLCASSLQGNTEAFFGQGTRLTVV.

The rearrangement links TRBV18 to TRBJ2-7; D is undetermined. The CDR3 runs to 15 residues. Per the germline V gene, CDR1 is KGHSH and CDR2 is LQKENI. The V end was cut by 5 bases, the J end by 0 bases, with 14 bases between. The CDR3 spells CASSSKTESSYEQYF. CDR3 in DNA: TGTGCCAGCTCATCGAAGACCGAGAGCTCCTACGAGCAGTACTTC.

The gene calls are TRBV4-3 and TRBJ2-3, with D unclear. The germline V gene encodes CDR1 LGHNA and CDR2 YSLEER. Trimming left V 1 base short and J 0 bases short, with 8 bases between. The CDR3 runs to 15 residues. In DNA form, the CDR3 reads TGCGCCAGCAGCCAAGGAAGTCCTAGCACAGATACGCAGTATTTT. Its protein product is CASSQGSPSTDTQYF.

The genes are TRBV7-9 and TRBJ2-3, with 10 bases aligning to TRBD1. The CDR3 spans 16 residues. Trimming cost V 4 bases and J 0 bases; bases outside gene matches: 4. Looked up from germline, CDR1 is SEHNR and CDR2 is FQNEAQ (reference sequence). CDR3 in DNA: TGTGCCAGCAGCTCAGGGACAGGGGATAGCACAGATACGCAGTATTTT. Protein product: CASSSGTGDSTDTQYF. Full variable domain (rest looked up from reference TRBV7-9 and TRBJ2-3): DTGVSQNPRHKITKRGQNVTFRCDPISEHNRLYWYRQTLGQGPEFLTYFQNEAQLEKSRLLSDRFSAERPKGSFSTLEIQRTEQGDSAMYLCASSSGTGDSTDTQYFGPGTRLTVL.

This clone was counted a single time. The genes are TRBV11-1 and TRBJ2-7, with no clear D. The germline V gene has CDR1 SGHAT and CDR2 FQDESV (reference sequence). The CDR3 totals 14 residues. V lost 5 bases, J lost 2 bases, and 13 bases lay in between. The CDR3 reads CASSANIGAYEQYF. The CDR3 coding sequence is TGTGCCAGCAGCGCCAACATCGGCGCCTACGAGCAGTACTTC.

The chain couples TRBV7-6 to TRBJ1-3, with TRBD1 identical over 7 bases. This CDR3 region has 17 residues. CDR1 and CDR2 (germline): SGHVS, FNYEAQ. Trimming took 3 bases from V and 2 from J; bases not matched to a gene: 10. For the CDR3, the DNA is TGTGCCAGCAGCTTCGGGACAGACTCCCATCCTGGAAACACCATATATTTT. The encoded protein is CASSFGTDSHPGNTIYF.